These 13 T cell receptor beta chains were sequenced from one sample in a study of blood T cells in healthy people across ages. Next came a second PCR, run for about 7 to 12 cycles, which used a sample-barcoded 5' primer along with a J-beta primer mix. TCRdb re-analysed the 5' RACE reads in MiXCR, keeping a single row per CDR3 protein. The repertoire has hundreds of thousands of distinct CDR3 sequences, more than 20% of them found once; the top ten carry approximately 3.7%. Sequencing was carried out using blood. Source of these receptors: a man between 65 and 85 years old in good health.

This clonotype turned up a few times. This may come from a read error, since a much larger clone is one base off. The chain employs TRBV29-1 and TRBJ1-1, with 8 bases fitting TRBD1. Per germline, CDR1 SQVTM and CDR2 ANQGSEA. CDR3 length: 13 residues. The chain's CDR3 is CRVGQGAGTEAFF. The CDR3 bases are TGCCGCGTTGGGCAGGGGGCTGGCACTGAAGCTTTCTTT.

CDR3 sequence: CATSRGWDSEETQYF. The CDR3 nucleotides read TGTGCCACCAGCAGAGGTTGGGACAGTGAAGAGACCCAGTACTTC. The chain joins TRBV15 to TRBJ2-5; 7 nucleotides agree with TRBD1. The ends lost 1 base at V and 3 bases at J; junction bases unmatched: 5. Germline CDR1 is LNHNV and CDR2 is YYDKDF (reference sequence). The CDR3 has 15 residues.

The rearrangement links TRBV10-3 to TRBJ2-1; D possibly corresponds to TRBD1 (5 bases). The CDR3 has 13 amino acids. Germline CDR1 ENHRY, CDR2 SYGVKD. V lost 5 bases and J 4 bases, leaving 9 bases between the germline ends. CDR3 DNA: TGTGCCATCAGTCCCGACAGTTACAATGAGCAGTTCTTC. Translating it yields CAISPDSYNEQFF.

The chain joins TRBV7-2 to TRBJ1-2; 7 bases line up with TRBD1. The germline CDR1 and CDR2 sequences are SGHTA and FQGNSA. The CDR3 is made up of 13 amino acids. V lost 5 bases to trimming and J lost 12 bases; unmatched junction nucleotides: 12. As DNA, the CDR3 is TGTGCCAGCAGCACAGTCATAGACAGGGTGGACACCTTC. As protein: CASSTVIDRVDTF.

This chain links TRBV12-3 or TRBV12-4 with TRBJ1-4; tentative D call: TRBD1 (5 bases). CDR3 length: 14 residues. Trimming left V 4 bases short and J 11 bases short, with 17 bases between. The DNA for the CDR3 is TGTGCCAGCAGTTACCGGGAAGAGGAGGGGAAACTGTTTTTT. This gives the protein CASSYREEEGKLFF.

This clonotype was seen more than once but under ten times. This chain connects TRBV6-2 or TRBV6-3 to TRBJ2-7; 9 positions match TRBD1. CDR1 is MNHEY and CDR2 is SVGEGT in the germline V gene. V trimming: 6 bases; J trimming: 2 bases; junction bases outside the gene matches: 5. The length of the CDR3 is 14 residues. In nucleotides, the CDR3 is TGTGCCAGCAGAACGGGACAGGGAGCCTACGAGCAGTACTTC. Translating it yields CASRTGQGAYEQYF.

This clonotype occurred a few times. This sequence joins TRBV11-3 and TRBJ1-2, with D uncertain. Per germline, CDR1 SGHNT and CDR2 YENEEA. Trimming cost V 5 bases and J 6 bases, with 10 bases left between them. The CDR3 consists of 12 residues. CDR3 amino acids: CASSPLRNGYTF. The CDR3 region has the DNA TGTGCCAGCAGCCCATTAAGGAATGGCTACACCTTC. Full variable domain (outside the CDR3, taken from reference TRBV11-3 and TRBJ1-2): EAGVVQSPRYKIIEKKQPVAFWCNPISGHNTLYWYLQNLGQGPELLIRYENEEAVDDSQLPKDRFSAERLKGVDSTLKIQPAELGDSAVYLCASSPLRNGYTFGSGTRLTVV.

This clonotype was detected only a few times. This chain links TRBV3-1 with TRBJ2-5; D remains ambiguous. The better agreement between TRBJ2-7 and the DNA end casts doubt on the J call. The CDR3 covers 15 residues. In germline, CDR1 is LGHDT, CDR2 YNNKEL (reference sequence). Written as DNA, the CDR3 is TGTGCCAGCAGCCAAGTGCTTCGTAGCATGGACGAGCAGTACTTC. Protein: CASSQVLRSMDEQYF.

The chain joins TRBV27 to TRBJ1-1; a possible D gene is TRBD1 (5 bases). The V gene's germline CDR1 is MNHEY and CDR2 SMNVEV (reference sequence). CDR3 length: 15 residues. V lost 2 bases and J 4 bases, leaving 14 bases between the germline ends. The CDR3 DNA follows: TGTGCCAGCAGTTTAGAGGGGAGGGTGAGCACTGAAGCTTTCTTT. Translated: CASSLEGRVSTEAFF.

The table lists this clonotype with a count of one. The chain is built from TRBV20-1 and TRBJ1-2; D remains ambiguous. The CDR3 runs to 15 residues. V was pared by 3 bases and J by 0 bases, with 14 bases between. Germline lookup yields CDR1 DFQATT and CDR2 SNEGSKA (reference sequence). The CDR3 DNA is TGCAGTGCTAGTATGTCAGCTAAAGCTAACTATGGCTACACCTTC. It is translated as CSASMSAKANYGYTF.

The CDR3 reads CASSQTRFSEQYF. In nucleotides, the CDR3 is TGTGCCAGCAGCCAAACCCGATTCTCCGAGCAGTACTTC. The J gene is TRBJ2-7, the V gene TRBV3-1; D remains unclear. CDR1 is LGHDT and CDR2 is YNNKEL in the germline V gene (reference sequence). Trimming pared 2 bases from V and 6 bases from J, leaving 11 bases between. This CDR3 has 13 amino acids.

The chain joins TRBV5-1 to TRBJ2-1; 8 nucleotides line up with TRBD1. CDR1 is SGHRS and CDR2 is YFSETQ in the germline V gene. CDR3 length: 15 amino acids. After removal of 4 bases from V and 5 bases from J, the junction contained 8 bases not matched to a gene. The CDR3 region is CASSIGQGAHNEQFF. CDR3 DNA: TGCGCCAGCAGCATAGGACAGGGAGCCCACAATGAGCAGTTCTTC.

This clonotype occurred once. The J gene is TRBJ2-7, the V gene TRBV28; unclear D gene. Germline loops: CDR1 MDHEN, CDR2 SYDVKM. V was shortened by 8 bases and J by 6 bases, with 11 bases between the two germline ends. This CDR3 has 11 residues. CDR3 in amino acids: CASSTEPEQYF. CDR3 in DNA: TGTGCCAGCTCAACAGAGCCCGAGCAGTACTTC.